These 20 T cell receptor beta chains were all obtained from the same sample, sequenced in a study of T cell repertoires in cytomegalovirus infection. TCRdb re-derived calls from the reads in MiXCR, one entry per CDR3 protein. The table shows approximately 600,000 distinct CDR3 sequences, with 35% to 50% occurring only once. These receptors have no known antigen. This specimen consisted of cultured PBMCs, obtained from culture after CMV antigen stimulation. These receptors all stem from a human donor in good health (CMV status not recorded). Some clones in this sample may be carry-over from other donors' samples.

Ten or more counts support this clonotype. The chain uses TRBV6-2 or TRBV6-3 and TRBJ2-7; 14 positions match TRBD2. Per germline, CDR1 MNHEY and CDR2 SVGEGT. V lost 7 bases and J lost 4; bases outside the gene matches: 6. There are 15 residues in the CDR3. CDR3 nucleotide sequence: TGTGCCAGCAATTCCCGGACTAGCGGGAGGTACGAGCAGTACTTC. Translating gives CASNSRTSGRYEQYF.

V is TRBV5-6 and J is TRBJ1-5, with D possibly being TRBD1 (6 bases). Germline lookup yields CDR1 SGHDT and CDR2 YYEEEE. This CDR3 has 14 residues. V lost 4 bases and J lost 7, with 15 bases in between. CDR3 region: CASSPRGYGQPQHF. CDR3 in DNA: TGTGCCAGCAGCCCGAGGGGGTACGGGCAGCCCCAGCATTTT.

This clonotype was seen at least ten times. The chain combines TRBV7-2 with TRBJ2-1, with TRBD2 identical over 7 bases. Germline loops: CDR1 SGHTA, CDR2 FQGNSA. The CDR3 extends over 14 amino acids. With V trimmed by 3 bases and J by 8 bases, 7 bases remained unmatched. CDR3 DNA sequence: TGTGCCAGCAGCTTCGCCAGCGGGAAGGATGAGCAGTTCTTC. The encoded protein is CASSFASGKDEQFF.

The sample holds a few counts of this clonotype. The V and J genes are TRBV12-3 or TRBV12-4 and TRBJ1-3; unclear D gene. V gave up 6 bases and J gave up 0 bases, with 12 bases separating them. The CDR3 runs to 15 residues. In nucleotides, the CDR3 is TGTGCCAGCAGACAGATAAGACTCTCTGGAAACACCATATATTTT. Protein sequence: CASRQIRLSGNTIYF.

This clonotype was seen at least ten times. The V call is TRBV12-3 or TRBV12-4, the J call TRBJ1-3; the D gene is possibly TRBD1 (5 bases). Trimming removed 7 bases at V and 4 bases at J, with 17 bases between. There are 15 residues in the CDR3. The CDR3 DNA reads TGTGCCAGCATCCCAGGGTCCTGGTCAGGAAACACCATATATTTT. Translating gives CASIPGSWSGNTIYF.

This clonotype appeared a few times. This chain joins TRBV7-8 and TRBJ2-2; D is perhaps TRBD1 or TRBD2 (5 bases each). Germline CDR1 is SGHVS and CDR2 is FQNEAQ. The CDR3 totals 15 residues. The germline V and J ends were trimmed by 0 bases and 3 bases, with 8 bases remaining between them. The CDR3 DNA reads TGTGCCAGCAGCTTAGCGGGGGTAGACACCGGGGAGCTGTTTTTT. This sequence encodes CASSLAGVDTGELFF.

This clonotype was picked up one time. The rearrangement uses TRBV20-1 and TRBJ1-3, with D possibly matching TRBD1 (5 bases). CDR1 and CDR2 from the germline V gene are DFQATT and SNEGSKA (reference sequence). The CDR3 covers 13 residues. Trimming took 5 bases from V and 7 from J, leaving 15 bases between them. DNA for the CDR3: TGCAGTGCTTCCCGGGACGGCGGTAACACCATATATTTT. Translating it yields CSASRDGGNTIYF.

The V call is TRBV20-1, the J call TRBJ2-7, with 8 bases that match TRBD2. This CDR3 spans 14 amino acids. The V and J ends lost 5 bases and 4 bases, in that order; junction bases with no gene match: 10. Looked up from germline, CDR1 is DFQATT and CDR2 is SNEGSKA (reference sequence). CDR3 loop: CSAQPSGSGYEQYF. The CDR3 DNA reads as TGCAGTGCTCAACCAAGCGGGAGTGGATACGAGCAGTACTTC.

This rearrangement joins TRBV7-2 to TRBJ2-1; TRBD2 matches at 10 bases. The germline CDR1 and CDR2 sequences are SGHTA and FQGNSA. V trimming: 2 bases; J trimming: 7 bases; junction bases outside the gene matches: 11. This CDR3 has 17 amino acids. The CDR3 DNA reads TGTGCCAGCAGCTTACGAAGCGGGGGGGCCGGGGGAAATGAGCAGTTCTTC. Translation: CASSLRSGGAGGNEQFF.

The CDR3 sequence is CASSQEPGTSEETQYF. In nucleotides, the CDR3 is TGTGCCAGCAGCCAGGAACCCGGGACTAGCGAGGAGACCCAGTACTTC. The genes are TRBV4-2 and TRBJ2-5; 10 positions agree with TRBD2. The trim removed 3 bases at V and 5 bases at J, leaving 9 bases unmatched. This CDR3 region has 16 residues. Germline CDR1 and CDR2: LGHNA and YNFKEQ.

V and J are TRBV7-2 and TRBJ1-4; TRBD1 is a possible D gene (6 bases). Per germline, CDR1 SGHTA and CDR2 FQGNSA. This CDR3 is built from 15 residues. Deletions cut 1 base from V and 8 bases from J, with 14 bases between. Here the CDR3 reads CASSLESGAREKLFF. Written as DNA, the CDR3 is TGTGCCAGCAGCTTAGAGTCAGGGGCCCGAGAAAAACTGTTTTTT.

The sample holds a few counts of this clonotype. The chain carries TRBV7-8 and TRBJ2-7, with D unresolved. The CDR3 extends over 14 amino acids. Germline CDR1 and CDR2: SGHVS and FQNEAQ. Trimming removed 4 bases at V and 3 bases at J, with 13 bases between. The CDR3 loop reads CASSSLGPYYEQYF. CDR3 DNA: TGTGCCAGCAGCTCCCTCGGTCCATACTACGAGCAGTACTTC.

The CDR3 nucleotides read TGCAGTGCTAGCCCCCAGGGGACTGGGGTCTCCAATGAGCAGTTCTTC. Its translation: CSASPQGTGVSNEQFF. The rearrangement links TRBV20-1 to TRBJ2-1; tentatively, D is TRBD1 or TRBD2 (6 bases each). The V gene's germline CDR1 is DFQATT and CDR2 SNEGSKA (reference sequence). The CDR3 covers 16 residues. V lost 3 bases and J 6 bases, leaving 21 bases between the germline ends.

This clonotype was seen ten or more times. The chain employs TRBV7-2 and TRBJ2-2, with D perhaps TRBD1 (5 bases). V lost 6 bases, J lost 4 bases, and 9 bases lay in between. The germline gives CDR1 SGHTA, CDR2 FQGNSA. The CDR3 covers 13 residues. CDR3 bases: TGTGCCAGCAGGCCAGACAGCACCGGGGAGCTGTTTTTT. This sequence encodes CASRPDSTGELFF.

In its sample, this clonotype was seen a few times. The V call is TRBV7-9, the J call TRBJ2-2, with D perhaps TRBD2 (5 bases). CDR1 SEHNR and CDR2 FQNEAQ come from the germline V gene (reference sequence). V lost 0 bases to trimming and J lost 7 bases, with 9 bases between them. The CDR3 runs 14 residues. CDR3 in DNA: TGTGCCAGCAGCTTAGCAGAGGGCGGCGGGGAGCTGTTTTTT. Protein product: CASSLAEGGGELFF.

This clonotype was counted once. The V gene is TRBV2, the J gene TRBJ2-7; D may be TRBD1 (5 bases). This CDR3 spans 15 amino acids. With 6 bases removed from V and 2 bases from J, the gap between germline ends came to 17 bases. CDR1 is SNHLY, CDR2 FYNNEI, per germline. The CDR3 coding sequence is TGTGCCAGCAGCTTCTCCAGGGTCCGGACCTACGAGCAGTACTTC. It specifies CASSFSRVRTYEQYF.

The rearrangement uses TRBV4-1 and TRBJ1-1; no clear D gene. Germline CDR1 and CDR2: MGHRA and YSYEKL. The V end was cut by 4 bases, the J end by 1 base, with 13 bases between. The CDR3 covers 15 residues. CDR3 in amino acids: CASSPLWRRNTEAFF. DNA of the CDR3: TGCGCCAGCAGCCCCCTTTGGAGAAGGAACACTGAAGCTTTCTTT.

This rearrangement joins TRBV6-1 to TRBJ2-7; TRBD2 agrees at 10 bases. Germline V gene data show CDR1 as MNHNS and CDR2 as SASEGT. V shed 8 bases and J 4 bases; nucleotides not matched to a gene: 8. The CDR3 totals 14 residues. CDR3: CASRRAGGQYEQYF. For the CDR3, the DNA is TGTGCCAGCCGACGAGCGGGAGGGCAGTACGAGCAGTACTTC.

In its sample, this clonotype was seen a few times. V gene TRBV7-6 combines with J gene TRBJ2-3; 13 positions match TRBD2. CDR1 and CDR2 (germline): SGHVS, FNYEAQ. The CDR3 runs 17 residues. J lost 6 bases, V lost 5 bases, and 11 bases had no gene match. The CDR3 bases are TGTGCCAGCAGCGCCCGACTAGCGGGGGGCCTAACGGATACGCAGTATTTT. Its protein product is CASSARLAGGLTDTQYF.

This clonotype was counted only a few times. The chain combines TRBV10-3 with TRBJ2-2; TRBD1 agrees at 9 bases. V was pared by 7 bases and J by 3 bases, with 3 bases of the junction left unmatched. In germline, CDR1 is ENHRY, CDR2 SYGVKD. This CDR3 contains 14 residues. The CDR3 DNA reads as TGTGCCATCACTGGGACAGGGCACACCGGGGAGCTGTTTTTT. Amino acid sequence: CAITGTGHTGELFF.